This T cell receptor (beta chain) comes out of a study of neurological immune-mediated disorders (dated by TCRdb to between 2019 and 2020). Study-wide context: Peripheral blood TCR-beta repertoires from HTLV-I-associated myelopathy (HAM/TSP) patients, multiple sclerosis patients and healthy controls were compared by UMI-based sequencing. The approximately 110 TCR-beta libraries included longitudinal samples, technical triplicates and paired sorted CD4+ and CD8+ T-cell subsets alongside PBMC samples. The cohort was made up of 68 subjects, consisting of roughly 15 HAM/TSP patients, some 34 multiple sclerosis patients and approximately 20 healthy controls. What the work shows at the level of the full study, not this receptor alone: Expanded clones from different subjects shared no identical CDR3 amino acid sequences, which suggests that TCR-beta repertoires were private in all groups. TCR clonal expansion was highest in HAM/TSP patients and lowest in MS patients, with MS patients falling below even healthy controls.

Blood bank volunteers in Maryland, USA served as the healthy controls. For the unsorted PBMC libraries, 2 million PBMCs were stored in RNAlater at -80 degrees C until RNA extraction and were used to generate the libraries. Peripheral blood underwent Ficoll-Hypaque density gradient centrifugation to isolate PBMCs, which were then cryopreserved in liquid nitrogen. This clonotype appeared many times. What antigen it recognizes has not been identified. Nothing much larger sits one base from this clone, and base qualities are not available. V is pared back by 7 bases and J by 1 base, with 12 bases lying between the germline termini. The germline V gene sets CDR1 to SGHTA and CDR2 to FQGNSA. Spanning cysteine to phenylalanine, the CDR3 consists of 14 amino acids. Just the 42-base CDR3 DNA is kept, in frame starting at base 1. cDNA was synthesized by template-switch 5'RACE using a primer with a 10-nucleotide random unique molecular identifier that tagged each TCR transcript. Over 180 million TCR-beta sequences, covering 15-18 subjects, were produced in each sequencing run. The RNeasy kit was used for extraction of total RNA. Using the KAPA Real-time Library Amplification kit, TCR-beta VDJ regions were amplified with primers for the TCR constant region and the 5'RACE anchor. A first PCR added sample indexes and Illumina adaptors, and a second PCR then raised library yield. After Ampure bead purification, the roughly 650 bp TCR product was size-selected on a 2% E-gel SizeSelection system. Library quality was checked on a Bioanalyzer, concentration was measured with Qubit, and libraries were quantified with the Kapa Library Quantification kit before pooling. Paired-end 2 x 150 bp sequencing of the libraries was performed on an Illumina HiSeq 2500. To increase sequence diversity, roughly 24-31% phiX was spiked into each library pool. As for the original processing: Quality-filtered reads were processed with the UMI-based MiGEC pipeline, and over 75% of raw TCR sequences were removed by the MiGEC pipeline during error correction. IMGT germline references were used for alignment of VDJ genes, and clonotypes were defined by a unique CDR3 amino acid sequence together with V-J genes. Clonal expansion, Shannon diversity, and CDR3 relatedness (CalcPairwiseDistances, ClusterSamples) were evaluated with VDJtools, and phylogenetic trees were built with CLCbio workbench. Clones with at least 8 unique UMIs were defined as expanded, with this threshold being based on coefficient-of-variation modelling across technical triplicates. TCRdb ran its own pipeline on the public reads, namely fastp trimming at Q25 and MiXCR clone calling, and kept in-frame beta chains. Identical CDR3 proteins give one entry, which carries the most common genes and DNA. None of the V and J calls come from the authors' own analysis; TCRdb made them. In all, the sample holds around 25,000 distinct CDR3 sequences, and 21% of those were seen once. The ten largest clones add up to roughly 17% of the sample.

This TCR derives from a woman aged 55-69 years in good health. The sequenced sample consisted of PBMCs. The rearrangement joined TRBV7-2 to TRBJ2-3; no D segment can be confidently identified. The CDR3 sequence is CASIQSLRTDTQYF. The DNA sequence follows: TGTGCCAGCATCCAAAGCCTACGCACAGATACGCAGTATTTT.